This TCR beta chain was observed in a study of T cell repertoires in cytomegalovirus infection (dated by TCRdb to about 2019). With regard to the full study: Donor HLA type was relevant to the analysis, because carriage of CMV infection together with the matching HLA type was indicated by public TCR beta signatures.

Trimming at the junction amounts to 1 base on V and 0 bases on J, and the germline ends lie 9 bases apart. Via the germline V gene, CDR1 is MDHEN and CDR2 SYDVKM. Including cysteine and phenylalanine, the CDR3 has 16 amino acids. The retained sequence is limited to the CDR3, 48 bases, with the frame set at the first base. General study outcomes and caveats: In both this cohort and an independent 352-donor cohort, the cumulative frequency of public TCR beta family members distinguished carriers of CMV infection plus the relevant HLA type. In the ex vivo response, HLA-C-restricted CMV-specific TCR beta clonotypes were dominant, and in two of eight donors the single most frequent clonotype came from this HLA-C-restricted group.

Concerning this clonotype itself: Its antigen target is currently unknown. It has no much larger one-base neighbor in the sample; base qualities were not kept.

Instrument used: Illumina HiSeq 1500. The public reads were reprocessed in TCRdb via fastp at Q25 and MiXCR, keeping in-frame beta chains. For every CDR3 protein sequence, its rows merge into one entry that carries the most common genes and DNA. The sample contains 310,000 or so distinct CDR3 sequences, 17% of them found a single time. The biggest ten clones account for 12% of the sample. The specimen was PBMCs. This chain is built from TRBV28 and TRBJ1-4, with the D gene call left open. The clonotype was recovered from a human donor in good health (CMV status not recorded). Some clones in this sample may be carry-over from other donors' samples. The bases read TGTGCCAGCAGTTTATTTAAAGCTGCAACTAATGAAAAACTGTTTTTT. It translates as CASSLFKAATNEKLFF. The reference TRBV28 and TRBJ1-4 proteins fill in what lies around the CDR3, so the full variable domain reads DVKVTQSSRYLVKRTGEKVFLECVQDMDHENMFWYRQDPGLGLRLIYFSYDVKMKEKGDIPEGYSVSREKKERFSLILESASTNQTSMYLCASSLFKAATNEKLFFGSGTQLSVL.